These 13 T cell receptor beta chains originate from one sample sequenced in a study of PD-1 blockade in classical Hodgkin lymphoma. Sequencing used immunoSEQ multiplex PCR; TCRdb keeps in-frame clones, though not all of them. Of approximately 89,000 clones in the sample, about 83% were seen once. Stated time point: cycle 4 day 1 (C4D1), after less than seven weeks of nivolumab. In every patient, relapse followed autologous stem cell transplantation, while exposure to brentuximab vedotin differed. Specimen: peripheral blood mononuclear cells (PBMCs), collected before the fourth cycle of nivolumab. The origin of the receptors is a human donor with classical Hodgkin lymphoma.

The chain recombines TRBV7-2 with TRBJ1-1; D might be TRBD1 (5 bases). Between the trimmed V and J ends, which lost 5 bases and 6 bases, there was a span of 19 bases. The germline gives CDR1 SGHTA, CDR2 FQGNSA. This CDR3 comprises 15 residues. CDR3 DNA: TGTGCCAGCAGCCCGACGCGTGACAGTACCCCTGAAGCTTTCTTT. This codes for CASSPTRDSTPEAFF.

The chain is built from TRBV9 and TRBJ2-7, with 8 positions matching TRBD2. CDR3 length: 16 residues. V was pared by 0 bases and J by 3 bases, with 8 bases of the junction left unmatched. Looked up from germline, CDR1 is SGDLS and CDR2 is YYNGEE. CDR3 sequence: CASSVARASGYYEQYF. In DNA form, the CDR3 reads TGTGCCAGCAGCGTAGCTAGGGCTAGCGGGTACTACGAGCAGTACTTC.

The chain couples TRBV10-1 to TRBJ2-3; 13 bases map to TRBD2. Unmatched junction bases numbered 5, after V lost 7 bases and J lost 4 bases. CDR3 length: 15 residues. Germline CDR1 reads WNHNN; CDR2 reads SYGVQD (reference sequence). DNA of the CDR3: TGCGCCAGCATGCCGGGACTAGCGGGATCAGATACGCAGTATTTT. It specifies CASMPGLAGSDTQYF.

The chain carries TRBV19 and TRBJ2-3; possibly TRBD1 or TRBD2 for D (5 bases each). Germline CDR1 reads LNHDA; CDR2 reads SQIVND (reference sequence). V lost 11 bases and J 3 bases, leaving 15 bases between the germline ends. The CDR3 is 13 residues long. This CDR3 reads CAAAGWGTDTQYF. Written as DNA, the CDR3 is TGTGCCGCGGCGGGCTGGGGGACAGATACGCAGTATTTT.

This clone has a single count. V gene TRBV2 combines with J gene TRBJ2-3; D is ambiguous. The CDR3 has 14 residues. Trimming removed 5 bases at V and 0 bases at J, with 9 bases between. In germline, CDR1 is SNHLY, CDR2 FYNNEI. The CDR3 sequence: CASSRLSSTDTQYF. The CDR3 nucleotides are TGTGCCAGCAGTCGACTCTCTAGCACAGATACGCAGTATTTT.

The chain joins TRBV27 to TRBJ1-1; maybe TRBD1 (5 bases). The germline gives CDR1 MNHEY, CDR2 SMNVEV (reference sequence). The V gene lost 5 bases and the J gene lost 7 bases, with 17 bases spanning the gap. The length of the CDR3 is 14 residues. The CDR3 DNA sequence: TGTGCCAGCAGTCCTCCCGGGGCCGACTTTGAAGCTTTCTTT. It yields the protein CASSPPGADFEAFF.

This clone came up many times. J is TRBJ2-7 and V is TRBV4-2; 10 bases line up with TRBD2. This CDR3 comprises 15 residues. Per germline, CDR1 LGHNA and CDR2 YNFKEQ. Trimming at V came to 4 bases and at J to 2 bases, leaving 5 bases not matched to a gene. The CDR3 nucleotides read TGTGCCAGCAGCCGAGCTAGCGGGGGAGCCTACGAGCAGTACTTC. Residues: CASSRASGGAYEQYF.

This clone was seen more than once but under ten times. This chain joins TRBV30 and TRBJ1-5, with unresolved D. Germline lookup yields CDR1 GTSNPN and CDR2 SVGIG (reference sequence). V dropped 0 bases and J dropped 5 bases, with 11 bases sitting between them. There are 14 residues in the CDR3. CDR3 nucleotide sequence: TGTGCCTGGAGTGTAGCCAGTTACGATCAGCCCCAGCATTTT. Translating gives CAWSVASYDQPQHF.

Here the CDR3 reads CASSLLGGKIWNEQFF. CDR3 nucleotide sequence: TGTGCCAGCAGTTTATTGGGCGGGAAGATATGGAATGAGCAGTTCTTC. The chain carries TRBV27 and TRBJ2-1, with a tentative D call TRBD2 (6 bases). The CDR3 runs to 16 residues. From germline, CDR1 is MNHEY and CDR2 SMNVEV (reference sequence). Trimming took off 1 base at V and 7 bases at J, with 17 bases between the two ends.

This rearrangement joins TRBV11-2 to TRBJ1-2, with unresolved D. Per germline, CDR1 SGHAT and CDR2 FQNNGV. Trimming cost V 5 bases and J 2 bases, with 9 bases left between them. CDR3 size: 13 residues. CDR3 DNA sequence: TGTGCCAGCAGCCTCGGCAAAAACTATGGCTACACCTTC. Translated, it gives CASSLGKNYGYTF.

The CDR3 loop reads CASSLGRLAGGANTDTQYF. CDR3 in DNA: TGTGCCAGCAGCTTAGGGCGGCTAGCGGGGGGGGCCAACACAGATACGCAGTATTTT. V is TRBV7-2 and J is TRBJ2-3; 12 bases align to TRBD2. V gave up 1 base and J gave up 2 bases; unmatched junction bases: 10. The germline CDR1 and CDR2 sequences are SGHTA and FQGNSA. The CDR3 is made up of 19 amino acids.

The V call is TRBV6-4, the J call TRBJ1-1; D is undetermined. V shed 0 bases and J shed 0 bases, with 5 bases lying between them. The germline gives CDR1 MRHNA, CDR2 SNTAGT. This CDR3 region has 14 residues. The DNA for the CDR3 is TGTGCCAGCAGTGACTCGCCCGTGAACACTGAAGCTTTCTTT. This translates into CASSDSPVNTEAFF.

In its sample, this clone was seen a few times. The V call is TRBV4-2, the J call TRBJ2-7; 9 bases line up with TRBD2. The V gene's germline CDR1 is LGHNA and CDR2 YNFKEQ. Trimming removed 4 bases from V and 5 bases from J; junction bases left unmatched: 9. The CDR3 totals 15 residues. Here the CDR3 reads CASSPVSGSAHEQYF. CDR3 DNA sequence: TGTGCCAGCAGCCCCGTTAGCGGGAGTGCCCACGAGCAGTACTTC.